A single sample gave rise to the 15 T cell receptor beta chains below, sequenced in a study of cytotoxic CD8 clonotypes in ibrutinib-treated CLL. Clones were sequenced by immunoSEQ multiplex PCR, and TCRdb holds only the in-frame ones, with some missing. The sample includes about 160,000 clones, roughly 88% of them seen just once. The starting material was PBMCs, obtained at disease progression, from a patient treated with ibrutinib. The receptors were sampled from a human donor with chronic lymphocytic leukemia.

The chain combines TRBV27 with TRBJ2-6; D not certain. CDR1 and CDR2 from the germline V gene are MNHEY and SMNVEV (reference sequence). Trimming shortened V by 4 bases and J by 0 bases, and 4 bases separated the two germline ends. The CDR3 is 14 residues long. The CDR3 region is CASSSSSGANVLTF. CDR3 bases: TGTGCCAGCAGTTCCAGCTCTGGGGCCAACGTCCTGACTTTC.

The chain uses TRBV5-1 and TRBJ2-7; 8 nucleotides align to TRBD1. CDR1 is SGHRS and CDR2 is YFSETQ in the germline V gene. Germline trimming cut 2 bases from V and 4 bases from J; bases unmatched to any gene: 11. The CDR3 loop spans 16 amino acids. CDR3 DNA: TGCGCCAGCAGCTTATCATCGTACAGGGGGGATTACGAGCAGTACTTC. It yields the protein CASSLSSYRGDYEQYF.

The chain joins TRBV7-8 to TRBJ2-1, with a weak D call TRBD2 (6 bases). Germline-derived CDR1 and CDR2 are SGHVS and FQNEAQ. This CDR3 region has 14 residues. With 3 bases removed from V and 2 bases from J, the gap between germline ends came to 8 bases. Written as DNA, the CDR3 is TGTGCCAGCAGCTTTAGCGGAACCTACAATGAGCAGTTCTTC. This codes for CASSFSGTYNEQFF.

The CDR3: CASSLAGTGGELFF. The CDR3 nucleotides are TGTGCCAGCAGCTTAGCGGGAACGGGCGGGGAGCTGTTTTTT. The rearrangement uses TRBV7-3 and TRBJ2-2, with D possibly being TRBD2 (6 bases). V gave up 2 bases and J gave up 7 bases, with 11 bases separating them. The CDR3 has 14 residues. Germline lookup yields CDR1 SGHTA and CDR2 FQGTGA.

The rearrangement uses TRBV15 and TRBJ2-7; TRBD1 matches 9 bases. CDR1 LNHNV and CDR2 YYDKDF come from the germline V gene (reference sequence). With 7 bases clipped from V and 1 base from J, the junction kept 11 bases outside the gene matches. The CDR3 totals 16 residues. In DNA, the CDR3 is TGTGCCACCACCATGGACAGGGGTCGCTTTTCCTACGAGCAGTACTTC. This codes for CATTMDRGRFSYEQYF. The full variable domain, in which reference TRBV15 and TRBJ2-7 provide the parts outside the CDR3, is DAMVIQNPRYQVTQFGKPVTLSCSQTLNHNVMYWYQQKSSQAPKLLFHYYDKDFNNEADTPDNFQSRRPNTSFCFLDIRSPGLGDTAMYLCATTMDRGRFSYEQYFGPGTRLTVT.

The chain links TRBV28 to TRBJ2-7; the D gene is possibly TRBD1 (6 bases). V dropped 1 base and J dropped 7 bases, with 17 bases sitting between them. The germline V gene has CDR1 MDHEN and CDR2 SYDVKM. The CDR3 covers 15 residues. CDR3 sequence: CASSLSKGVTSEQYF. The CDR3 region has the DNA TGTGCCAGCAGTTTATCAAAGGGGGTGACCTCGGAGCAGTACTTC. Full variable domain (outside the CDR3, taken from reference TRBV28 and TRBJ2-7): DVKVTQSSRYLVKRTGEKVFLECVQDMDHENMFWYRQDPGLGLRLIYFSYDVKMKEKGDIPEGYSVSREKKERFSLILESASTNQTSMYLCASSLSKGVTSEQYFGPGTRLTVT.

The gene calls are TRBV11-3 and TRBJ2-1; tentatively, D is TRBD1 or TRBD2 (6 bases each). With 2 bases removed from V and 9 bases from J, the gap between germline ends came to 14 bases. The CDR3 runs 14 residues. Germline V lookup: CDR1 SGHNT, CDR2 YENEEA. The CDR3 sequence is CASSLTGLATEQFF. The CDR3 region has the DNA TGTGCCAGCAGCTTAACAGGGCTAGCGACTGAGCAGTTCTTC.

The chain has TRBV19 and TRBJ2-7, with a weak D call TRBD1 (6 bases). The CDR3 sequence is 15 residues long. The V gene lost 6 bases and the J gene lost 2 bases, with 17 bases spanning the gap. Germline CDR1 is LNHDA and CDR2 is SQIVND (reference sequence). CDR3 sequence (DNA): TGTGCCAGTAGCGAACTCACGACAGGTACCTACGAGCAGTACTTC. Its translation is CASSELTTGTYEQYF.

This clone showed up just once. The V gene is TRBV7-3, the J gene TRBJ2-7, with a weak D call TRBD2 (5 bases). The CDR3 extends over 14 amino acids. Per the germline V gene, CDR1 is SGHTA and CDR2 is FQGTGA. V was clipped by 2 bases and J by 1 base, with 9 bases between them. The CDR3 reads CASSLFGNSYEQYF. The CDR3 DNA follows: TGTGCCAGCAGCTTATTCGGGAATTCCTACGAGCAGTACTTC.

V usage is TRBV7-3 and J usage is TRBJ1-2; the D gene is possibly TRBD1 (6 bases). With 5 bases removed from V and 8 bases from J, the gap between germline ends came to 18 bases. The CDR3 loop spans 14 amino acids. CDR1 and CDR2 (germline): SGHTA, FQGTGA. The CDR3 nucleotides read TGTGCCAGCAGCCCAGGGGCAAAGGCCGGCGGCTACACCTTC. Its translation: CASSPGAKAGGYTF.

The chain employs TRBV19 and TRBJ2-2, with a possible D match to TRBD2 (5 bases). Trimming shortened V by 4 bases and J by 3 bases, and 18 bases separated the two germline ends. There are 17 residues in the CDR3. The germline V gene encodes CDR1 LNHDA and CDR2 SQIVND (reference sequence). CDR3 loop: CASSSPGSPAYTGELFF. The CDR3 nucleotides read TGTGCCAGTAGTAGCCCGGGGTCCCCGGCTTACACCGGGGAGCTGTTTTTT. The full variable domain, rest sourced from reference TRBV19 and TRBJ2-2, is DGGITQSPKYLFRKEGQNVTLSCEQNLNHDAMYWYRQDPGQGLRLIYYSQIVNDFQKGDIAEGYSVSREKKESFPLTVTSAQKNPTAFYLCASSSPGSPAYTGELFFGEGSRLTVL.

V gene TRBV7-6 combines with J gene TRBJ2-7; 10 nucleotides align to TRBD2. Germline V gives CDR1 SGHVS, CDR2 FNYEAQ. Unmatched junction bases numbered 9, after V lost 4 bases and J lost 9 bases. The CDR3 covers 14 residues. CDR3 region: CASSSLAGVNSQYF. CDR3 bases: TGTGCCAGCAGCTCCCTAGCGGGAGTCAACTCGCAGTACTTC.

This clone was seen more than once but under ten times. J is TRBJ1-2 and V is TRBV28; the D is unclear. Trimming shortened V by 1 base and J by 6 bases, and 9 bases separated the two germline ends. In germline, CDR1 is MDHEN, CDR2 SYDVKM. The CDR3 spans 13 residues. The CDR3 nucleotides read TGTGCCAGCAGTTTATTGGATTACCATGGCTACACCTTC. This codes for CASSLLDYHGYTF.

This rearrangement joins TRBV7-3 to TRBJ2-6; TRBD1 agrees at 9 bases. The ends lost 4 bases at V and 0 bases at J; junction bases unmatched: 10. CDR3 length: 19 amino acids. The V gene's germline CDR1 is SGHTA and CDR2 FQGTGA. The CDR3, as DNA: TGTGCCAGCAGCTGGCTACCGGGACAGGGTGGCTCTGGGGCCAACGTCCTGACTTTC. The encoded protein is CASSWLPGQGGSGANVLTF.

The rearrangement links TRBV19 to TRBJ1-4; tentative D call: TRBD1 (5 bases). V was pared by 0 bases and J by 8 bases, with 7 bases between. Germline V gene data show CDR1 as LNHDA and CDR2 as SQIVND (reference sequence). CDR3 length: 13 residues. DNA for the CDR3: TGTGCCAGTAGTATAGACAGGGAGGAAAAACTGTTTTTT. Its protein product is CASSIDREEKLFF.